The present T cell receptor (beta chain) was sequenced within a study of T cell responses to AZD1222 COVID-19 vaccine. Note on this clone: Its antigen is not identified.

Produced via immunoSEQ multiplex PCR; TCRdb's table is partial and in-frame only. The sample carries approximately 150,000 clones, about 91% recorded once. The CDR3 runs 18 residues. Germline V gene lookup returns CDR1 MNHEY and CDR2 SVGEGT. Trimming pared 2 bases from V and 0 bases from J, leaving 14 bases between. Study-wide points: The study found Spike-specific TCR breadth and depth rose after two AZD1222 doses. After the peak T cell response, and only then, were repertoires sampled. Donors were mostly white British, more females; clonal diversity possibly underestimated. Close to half of all spike-specific TCRs reportedly target regions of the variants that are unmutated.

Specimen: peripheral blood, collected 28 days after the second AZD1222 dose. The receptor was isolated from an adult who received the AZD1222 COVID-19 vaccine. This rearrangement joins TRBV6-2 or TRBV6-3 to TRBJ1-6, with D unclear. This chain's CDR3 is CASSYDGTRSSYNSPLHF. The CDR3 DNA reads as TGTGCCAGCAGTTACGATGGCACAAGGAGCTCCTATAATTCACCCCTCCACTTT.